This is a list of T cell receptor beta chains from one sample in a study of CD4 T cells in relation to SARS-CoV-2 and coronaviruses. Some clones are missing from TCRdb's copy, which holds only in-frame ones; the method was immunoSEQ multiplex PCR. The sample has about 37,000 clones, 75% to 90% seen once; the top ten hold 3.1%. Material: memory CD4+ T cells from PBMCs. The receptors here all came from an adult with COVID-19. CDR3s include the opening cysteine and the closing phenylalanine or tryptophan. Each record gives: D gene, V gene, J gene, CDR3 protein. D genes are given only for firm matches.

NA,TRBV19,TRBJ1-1,CASSISWAATEAFF
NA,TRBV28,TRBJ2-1,CASSFPIRATYNEQFF
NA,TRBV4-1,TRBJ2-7,CASSPDSNYEQYF
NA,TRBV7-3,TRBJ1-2,CASSLDSNYGYTF
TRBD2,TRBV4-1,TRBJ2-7,CASSQGTSVQGEQYF
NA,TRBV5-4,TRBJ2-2,CASSFSGNTGELFF
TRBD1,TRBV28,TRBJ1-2,CASSFGQGTPYGYTF
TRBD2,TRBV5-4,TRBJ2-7,CASSLAGASGYYEQYF
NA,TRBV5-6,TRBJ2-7,CASSLSRGYSYEQYF
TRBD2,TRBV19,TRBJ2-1,CASKVAGPPDEQFF
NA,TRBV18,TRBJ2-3,CASSPPGNTQYF
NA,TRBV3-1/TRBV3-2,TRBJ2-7,CASSHRTYEQYF
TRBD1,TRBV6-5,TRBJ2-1,CASRGQGADEQFF
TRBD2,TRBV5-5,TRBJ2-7,CASSPTSGRGNEQYF
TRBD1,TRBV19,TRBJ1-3,CASKNPGQGSGNTIYF
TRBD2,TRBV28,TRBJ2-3,CASSLPGGSRADTQYF
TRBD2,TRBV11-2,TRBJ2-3,CASSGTSGTDTQYF
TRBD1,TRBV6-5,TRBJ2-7,CASRQGVWLGYEQYF
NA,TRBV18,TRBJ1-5,CASSPLQGSNQPQHF
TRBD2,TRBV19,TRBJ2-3,CASSALAGAQYF
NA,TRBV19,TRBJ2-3,CASSTYTDTQYF
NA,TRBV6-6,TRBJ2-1,CASRVAGAWNEQFF
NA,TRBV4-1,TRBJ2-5,CASSQVSRQETQYF
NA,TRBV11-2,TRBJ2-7,CASSLVRVEEGYEQYF